This TCR beta chain was obtained from a study of T cells after somatic rescue of genetic block. Repertoires were generated with immunoSEQ multiplex PCR, while TCRdb's copy carries only in-frame clones and drops some. The sample records roughly 13,000 clones, around 72% being singletons. The TCR comes from a boy aged 5 to 17. Sequencing used peripheral blood mononuclear cells (PBMCs).

This CDR3 reads CASTGFPYNEQFF. The DNA of the CDR3 is TGTGCCAGCACGGGCTTCCCCTACAATGAGCAGTTCTTC. V usage is TRBV6-1 and J usage is TRBJ2-1; D is ambiguous. CDR1 MNHNS and CDR2 SASEGT come from the germline V gene. V was pared by 7 bases and J by 2 bases, with 9 bases between. There are 13 residues in the CDR3.